One and the same sample provided the 24 T cell receptor beta chains below, sequenced in a study of blood T cell repertoires in COVID-19. Clones were read by immunoSEQ multiplex PCR, and TCRdb kept only the in-frame ones, dropping some. The table lists 16,000 or so clones, 70% to 90% of them singletons, with about 9.4% in the top ten. The sample consisted of peripheral blood. Source of these receptors: an elderly man with acute or convalescent COVID-19.

The rearrangement links TRBV18 to TRBJ2-3, with a tentative D call TRBD1 (6 bases). Germline V lookup: CDR1 KGHSH, CDR2 LQKENI. CDR3 length: 13 amino acids. The V end lost 6 bases, the J end lost 3 bases, and 10 bases lay between the germline ends. The CDR3 nucleotides are TGTGCCAGCTCTGCAGGGGCTACAGATACGCAGTATTTT. Translation gives CASSAGATDTQYF.

The chain joins TRBV6-5 to TRBJ2-5; a possible D gene is TRBD1 (5 bases). The germline V gene encodes CDR1 MNHEY and CDR2 SVGAGI. V lost 0 bases and J lost 2, with 10 bases in between. The CDR3 sequence is 15 residues long. The CDR3 protein is CASSYSKQVQETQYF. The CDR3 DNA reads TGTGCCAGCAGTTACTCGAAACAGGTACAAGAGACCCAGTACTTC.

The chain is built from TRBV19 and TRBJ2-3; 10 bases map to TRBD2. This CDR3 has 18 residues. Trimming took 3 bases from V and 2 from J; bases not matched to a gene: 11. Germline V CDR1 and CDR2: LNHDA, SQIVND (reference sequence). CDR3 region: CASSMRGTSVSTTDTQYF. CDR3 DNA: TGTGCCAGTAGTATGAGGGGGACTAGCGTCTCGACCACAGATACGCAGTATTTT.

The chain carries TRBV19 and TRBJ2-7; 9 bases line up with TRBD1. The length of the CDR3 is 15 residues. Per the germline V gene, CDR1 is LNHDA and CDR2 is SQIVND (reference sequence). The junction had 10 bases not matched to a gene; V was cut back by 5 bases and J by 5 bases. The CDR3 nucleotides are TGTGCCAGTAGTCTCGACCGGGACAGGGACGACGAGCAGTACTTC. Amino acids: CASSLDRDRDDEQYF.

This rearrangement joins TRBV7-9 to TRBJ2-3, with D perhaps TRBD2 (5 bases). This CDR3 is built from 15 residues. Trimming stripped 1 base from V and 11 bases from J, with 19 bases between. Germline CDR1 SEHNR, CDR2 FQNEAQ (reference sequence). The CDR3 here is CASSLDVVARVLQYF. For the CDR3, the DNA is TGTGCCAGCAGCTTAGATGTGGTAGCGCGGGTACTGCAGTATTTT.

V gene TRBV7-8 combines with J gene TRBJ1-1, with 7 bases lining up with TRBD1. CDR1 is SGHVS, CDR2 FQNEAQ, per germline. The J segment lost 1 base and the V segment lost 6 bases, leaving 5 bases of the junction unmatched. This CDR3 is 14 amino acids long. The CDR3 bases are TGTGCCAGCAGTGCCGGGACAGCGAACACTGAAGCTTTCTTT. It is translated as CASSAGTANTEAFF.

V gene TRBV18 combines with J gene TRBJ1-1; D might be TRBD1 (6 bases). V was pared by 6 bases and J by 5 bases, with 25 bases between. CDR3 length: 17 amino acids. Germline values: CDR1 KGHSH, CDR2 LQKENI. CDR3 amino acids: CASSPTGIVNSGTEAFF. Written as DNA, the CDR3 is TGTGCCAGCTCCCCCACAGGGATTGTTAACAGTGGGACTGAAGCTTTCTTT.

The chain uses TRBV6-5 and TRBJ2-7, with TRBD1 matching over 8 bases. V shed 2 bases and J 4 bases; nucleotides not matched to a gene: 1. Germline-derived CDR1 and CDR2 are MNHEY and SVGAGI. The CDR3 extends over 13 amino acids. This chain's CDR3 is CASSYDRGYEQYF. The CDR3 nucleotides read TGTGCCAGCAGTTACGACAGGGGATACGAGCAGTACTTC.

The chain uses TRBV3-1 (or the pseudogene TRBV3-2) and TRBJ1-1; possible D gene TRBD1, 6 bases. The V end was cut by 4 bases, the J end by 3 bases, with 15 bases between. The germline gives CDR1 LGHDT, CDR2 YNNKEL (reference sequence). The CDR3 has 15 amino acids. The CDR3 loop is CASSPPDSDYTEAFF. The CDR3 DNA sequence: TGTGCCAGCAGCCCTCCGGACAGCGACTACACTGAAGCTTTCTTT.

The CDR3 protein is CASSFSSTDTQYF. The CDR3 bases are TGTGCCAGCAGCTTCTCTAGCACAGATACGCAGTATTTT. This sequence joins TRBV5-4 and TRBJ2-3; D unclear. V was clipped by 2 bases and J by 0 bases, with 4 bases between them. CDR3 size: 13 residues. Germline V gives CDR1 SGHNT, CDR2 YYREEE (reference sequence).

The chain joins TRBV29-1 to TRBJ1-1; D unclear. Germline loops: CDR1 SQVTM, CDR2 ANQGSEA. The CDR3 consists of 12 residues. Between the trimmed V and J ends, which lost 6 bases and 4 bases, there was a span of 12 bases. CDR3 residues: CSVRRGSTEAFF. CDR3 DNA: TGCAGCGTCCGACGTGGGAGCACTGAAGCTTTCTTT.

J is TRBJ2-6 and V is TRBV5-4, with 12 bases that match TRBD2. Germline CDR1 is SGHNT and CDR2 is YYREEE (reference sequence). Trimming removed 3 bases from V and 0 bases from J; junction bases left unmatched: 4. This CDR3 region has 18 residues. CDR3 nucleotide sequence: TGTGCCAGCAGCTCGGGACTAGCGGGTATCTCTGGGGCCAACGTCCTGACTTTC. Protein sequence: CASSSGLAGISGANVLTF. Drawing the rest from reference TRBV5-4 and TRBJ2-6, the complete variable domain is ETGVTQSPTHLIKTRGQQVTLRCSSQSGHNTVSWYQQALGQGPQFIFQYYREEENGRGNFPPRFSGLQFPNYSSELNVNALELDDSALYLCASSSGLAGISGANVLTFGAGSRLTVL.

The J gene is TRBJ1-2, the V gene TRBV5-4; TRBD1 agrees at 12 bases. The CDR3 length is 17 residues. After removal of 4 bases from V and 4 bases from J, the junction contained 11 bases not matched to a gene. Germline assignment: CDR1 SGHNT and CDR2 YYREEE (reference sequence). For the CDR3, the DNA is TGTGCCAGCAGCCAAGCGGGACAGGGGGCGATTAGCTATGGCTACACCTTC. Translation: CASSQAGQGAISYGYTF.

The chain couples TRBV3-1 (or the pseudogene TRBV3-2) to TRBJ1-2; possibly TRBD1 for D (5 bases). Per germline, CDR1 LGHDT and CDR2 YNNKEL (reference sequence). The CDR3 runs to 14 residues. Trimming took 3 bases from V and 7 from J, leaving 15 bases between them. CDR3 DNA sequence: TGTGCCAGCAGCCAGAGGGGCGGGGAGGGTGGCTACACCTTC. The encoded protein is CASSQRGGEGGYTF.

The rearrangement uses TRBV11-2 and TRBJ2-2; TRBD2 matches 9 bases. With 5 bases clipped from V and 2 bases from J, the junction kept 3 bases outside the gene matches. The CDR3 is 15 amino acids. The germline gives CDR1 SGHAT, CDR2 FQNNGV. Here the CDR3 DNA reads TGTGCCAGCAGCAGACTAGCGGATAACACCGGGGAGCTGTTTTTT. Translated, it gives CASSRLADNTGELFF.

The chain joins TRBV5-1 to TRBJ2-7, with TRBD2 as a possible D gene (6 bases). The V gene lost 3 bases and the J gene lost 2 bases, with 12 bases spanning the gap. The germline gives CDR1 SGHRS, CDR2 YFSETQ. This CDR3 comprises 14 residues. DNA of the CDR3: TGCGCCAGCAGCTGGGAGGCTGAGACCTACGAGCAGTACTTC. It encodes CASSWEAETYEQYF.

The CDR3 loop is CASSEAGQGAGYGYTF. The CDR3 DNA follows: TGTGCCAGCAGTGAAGCCGGACAGGGGGCGGGCTATGGCTACACCTTC. The gene calls are TRBV2 and TRBJ1-2; 11 bases match TRBD1. J gave up 4 bases and V 0 bases, and 4 bases lay outside the gene matches. There are 16 residues in the CDR3. CDR1 and CDR2 from the germline V gene are SNHLY and FYNNEI.

The rearrangement joins TRBV24-1 to TRBJ1-5; D unclear. The germline CDR1 and CDR2 sequences are KGHDR and SFDVKD. The CDR3 is 12 residues long. With 3 bases removed from V and 4 bases from J, the gap between germline ends came to 3 bases. CDR3 DNA sequence: TGTGCCACCAGTGATGCGAATCAGCCCCAGCATTTT. Translation gives CATSDANQPQHF.

V gene TRBV29-1 combines with J gene TRBJ1-2; D not resolved. Germline values: CDR1 SQVTM, CDR2 ANQGSEA. Trimming took off 3 bases at V and 3 bases at J, with 11 bases between the two ends. This CDR3 has 13 residues. CDR3 nucleotide sequence: TGCAGCGTTGATTGGACTGGCGACTATGGCTACACCTTC. Translating gives CSVDWTGDYGYTF. The full variable domain, in which reference TRBV29-1 and TRBJ1-2 provide the parts outside the CDR3, is SAVISQKPSRDICQRGTSLTIQCQVDSQVTMMFWYRQQPGQSLTLIATANQGSEATYESGFVIDKFPISRPNLTFSTLTVSNMSPEDSSIYLCSVDWTGDYGYTFGSGTRLTVV.

V gene TRBV6-2 or TRBV6-3 combines with J gene TRBJ1-5; D gene uncertain. The germline V gene has CDR1 MNHEY and CDR2 SVGEGT. Trimming cost V 3 bases and J 2 bases, with 11 bases left between them. The CDR3 runs 15 residues. The CDR3 sequence: CASSYLTGGNQPQHF. CDR3 DNA: TGTGCCAGCAGTTATTTGACGGGTGGCAATCAGCCCCAGCATTTT.

The gene calls are TRBV30 and TRBJ1-6; D uncertain. CDR3 length: 14 residues. From germline, CDR1 is GTSNPN and CDR2 SVGIG (reference sequence). V lost 3 bases to trimming and J lost 6 bases, with 12 bases between them. The CDR3 sequence is CAWRNAGGNSPLHF. The CDR3 bases are TGTGCCTGGAGAAACGCCGGAGGTAATTCACCCCTCCACTTT.

The chain carries TRBV2 and TRBJ1-6; no clear D. CDR3 length: 13 residues. CDR1 SNHLY and CDR2 FYNNEI come from the germline V gene. V lost 4 bases and J lost 5, with 6 bases in between. This CDR3 is CASSAQNNSPLHF. CDR3 DNA sequence: TGTGCCAGCAGTGCTCAGAATAATTCACCCCTCCACTTT. Based on the CDR3 plus reference TRBV2 and TRBJ1-6, the full variable domain is EPEVTQTPSHQVTQMGQEVILRCVPISNHLYFYWYRQILGQKVEFLVSFYNNEISEKSEIFDDQFSVERPDGSNFTLKIRSTKLEDSAMYFCASSAQNNSPLHFGNGTRLTVT.

The genes are TRBV11-2 and TRBJ1-2; unclear D gene. The CDR3 length is 14 residues. Between the trimmed V and J ends, which lost 0 bases and 1 base, there was a span of 6 bases. Germline CDR1 SGHAT, CDR2 FQNNGV. In DNA, the CDR3 is TGTGCCAGCAGCTTAGATCCAGTTAACTATGGCTACACCTTC. Amino acid sequence: CASSLDPVNYGYTF.

The CDR3 region has the DNA TGTGCCAGCAGCCCTCCCCAGGCGGGGTTTTCCTACAATGAGCAGTTCTTC. Amino acid sequence: CASSPPQAGFSYNEQFF. V gene TRBV7-8 combines with J gene TRBJ2-1, with D perhaps matching TRBD2 (6 bases). Germline loops: CDR1 SGHVS, CDR2 FQNEAQ. Trimming removed 5 bases from V and 1 base from J, with 18 bases in between. This CDR3 contains 17 residues.